These T cell receptor beta chains were read from a single sample in a study of Ad26.COV2.S vaccination and SARS-CoV-2 variants. Generated by immunoSEQ multiplex PCR, the TCRdb table keeps only in-frame clones and is missing some. The sample consists of about 680,000 clones, around 92% of them appearing once. The source was peripheral blood, collected in a trial of Ad26.COV2.S vaccine versus placebo. The source is a person between 18 and 65 years old who received the Ad26.COV2.S COVID-19 vaccine or a placebo. CDR3s include the opening cysteine and the closing phenylalanine or tryptophan.

V gene: TRBV3-1/TRBV3-2; J gene: TRBJ2-7; CDR3 protein: CASSQQSMIEQYF
V gene: TRBV27; J gene: TRBJ2-1; CDR3 protein: CASKMGGGHNEQFF
V gene: TRBV12-3/TRBV12-4; J gene: TRBJ2-1; CDR3 protein: CASSWAAYNEQFF
V gene: TRBV30; J gene: TRBJ2-1; CDR3 protein: CAWREGLAGYNEQFF
V gene: TRBV5-5; J gene: TRBJ1-2; CDR3 protein: CASSLATGRANYGYTF
V gene: TRBV5-1; J gene: TRBJ2-3; CDR3 protein: CASSLAGETDTQYF
V gene: TRBV7-2; J gene: TRBJ2-1; CDR3 protein: CASSLRDLYNEQFF
V gene: TRBV3-1/TRBV3-2; J gene: TRBJ1-6; CDR3 protein: CASSQESTGGYNSPLHF
V gene: TRBV5-5; J gene: TRBJ2-5; CDR3 protein: CASSLVAQETQYF
V gene: TRBV27; J gene: TRBJ1-5; CDR3 protein: CASSLSLGGQPQHF
V gene: TRBV15; J gene: TRBJ2-7; CDR3 protein: CATSRAREYYEQYF
V gene: TRBV7-2; J gene: TRBJ1-6; CDR3 protein: CASSRGISNSPLHF
V gene: TRBV19; J gene: TRBJ1-2; CDR3 protein: CASSRRTGGNYGYTF
V gene: TRBV19; J gene: TRBJ2-1; CDR3 protein: CASSPQDSYNEQFF
V gene: TRBV30; J gene: TRBJ1-5; CDR3 protein: CAWSRDRRYQPQHF
V gene: TRBV19; J gene: TRBJ2-1; CDR3 protein: CASSIEASYNEQFF
V gene: TRBV19; J gene: TRBJ2-3; CDR3 protein: CASSTLSGVSTDTQYF
V gene: TRBV19; J gene: TRBJ2-5; CDR3 protein: CASTGTDPRQTQYF
V gene: TRBV19; J gene: TRBJ1-4; CDR3 protein: CASSVTGTEGEKLFF
V gene: TRBV10-3; J gene: TRBJ1-2; CDR3 protein: CAISETGTGFANYGYTF
V gene: TRBV5-6; J gene: TRBJ2-7; CDR3 protein: CASSYSNSYEQYF
V gene: TRBV6-6; J gene: TRBJ2-4; CDR3 protein: CASSYSVLMAKNIQYF
V gene: TRBV10-1; J gene: TRBJ1-4; CDR3 protein: CASSESRAGEEKLFF
V gene: TRBV12-3/TRBV12-4; J gene: TRBJ2-1; CDR3 protein: CASSFSRLEQFF
V gene: TRBV6-1; J gene: TRBJ2-5; CDR3 protein: CASSEGIAGGETQYF
V gene: TRBV30; J gene: TRBJ1-2; CDR3 protein: CAYRDRKIINYGYTF
V gene: TRBV11-1; J gene: TRBJ2-5; CDR3 protein: CASSDTSASGTQYF
V gene: TRBV6-4; J gene: TRBJ2-2; CDR3 protein: CASSDGRQGHTGELFF
V gene: TRBV15; J gene: TRBJ1-1; CDR3 protein: CATSRIPGQEAFF
V gene: TRBV18; J gene: TRBJ2-5; CDR3 protein: CASSPSLAGQETQYF
V gene: TRBV4-1; J gene: TRBJ2-5; CDR3 protein: CASSQDTRGFQETQYF
V gene: TRBV4-3; J gene: TRBJ1-2; CDR3 protein: CASSPQTGGRYGYTF
V gene: TRBV3-1/TRBV3-2; J gene: TRBJ1-4; CDR3 protein: CASSQDRAVKGYEKLFF
V gene: TRBV6-1; J gene: TRBJ2-1; CDR3 protein: CASSEPGTGSNEQFF
V gene: TRBV6-5; J gene: TRBJ1-1; CDR3 protein: CAIYGTEKIRGAFF
V gene: TRBV15; J gene: TRBJ1-1; CDR3 protein: CATSRDASDREGNEAFF
V gene: TRBV19; J gene: TRBJ2-7; CDR3 protein: CATRDGYEQYF
V gene: TRBV18; J gene: TRBJ1-1; CDR3 protein: CASSPQGPLSTEAFF
V gene: TRBV5-8; J gene: TRBJ2-7; CDR3 protein: CASSFGTGDVHEQYF
V gene: TRBV7-9; J gene: TRBJ2-7; CDR3 protein: CASSLTDYEQYF